The 10 T cell receptor beta chains below all came from one sample that was sequenced in a study of hypomethylating agent response in myelodysplastic syndrome. The method was immunoSEQ multiplex PCR; TCRdb's version includes in-frame clones alone and lacks a portion of them. Of about 5,400 clones in the sample, about 90% were seen once. The sample was bone marrow, taken before or after starting hypomethylating agent treatment for myelodysplastic syndrome (not recorded which). These receptors were collected from a human donor with myelodysplastic syndrome.

This chain connects TRBV25-1 to TRBJ2-7, with D hard to call. CDR1 and CDR2 (germline): MGHDK, SYGVNS. The CDR3 is 14 residues long. V was trimmed by 4 bases and J by 6 bases, leaving 16 bases between them. The CDR3 region has the DNA TGTGCCAGCAGTGGGGTGACAAGCTCGCCCGAGCAGTACGTC. Encoded protein: CASSGVTSSPEQYV.

This clone came up a few times. V usage is TRBV7-9 and J usage is TRBJ2-7; D is perhaps TRBD2 (5 bases). Germline CDR1 SEHNR, CDR2 FQNEAQ (reference sequence). The CDR3 spans 14 residues. V lost 3 bases to trimming and J lost 1 base, with 10 bases between them. CDR3 amino acids: CASSLDGNSYEQYF. DNA for the CDR3: TGTGCCAGCAGCTTGGACGGGAATTCCTACGAGCAGTACTTC.

The J gene is TRBJ1-1, the V gene TRBV5-1, with D possibly TRBD1 on 5 matching bases. The germline V and J ends were trimmed by 3 bases and 1 base, with 16 bases remaining between them. This CDR3 contains 16 residues. CDR1 and CDR2 from the germline V gene are SGHRS and YFSETQ. The CDR3 nucleotides read TGCGCCAGCAGCTGGGGCTTCGGGGGGGGGAACACTGAAGCTTTCTTT. Amino acids: CASSWGFGGGNTEAFF.

The chain employs TRBV6-1 and TRBJ2-5; no firm D call. The germline V gene has CDR1 MNHNS and CDR2 SASEGT. The CDR3 runs 11 residues. Trimming shortened V by 6 bases and J by 6 bases, and 8 bases separated the two germline ends. The CDR3, as DNA: TGTGCCAGCAGGGGCTTACAGACCCAGTACTTC. It encodes CASRGLQTQYF.

The genes are TRBV27 and TRBJ2-1, with 8 bases aligning to TRBD2. J lost 1 base, V lost 6 bases, and 5 bases had no gene match. The CDR3 has 15 amino acids. Germline lookup yields CDR1 MNHEY and CDR2 SMNVEV (reference sequence). The CDR3 DNA sequence: TGTGCCAGCAGCCGGGGGGGCTCTTCCTACAATGAGCAGTTCTTC. Translating it yields CASSRGGSSYNEQFF.

The CDR3 loop is CASSQPGHPGETQYF. The CDR3 DNA reads as TGCGCCAGCAGCCAACCGGGACACCCTGGGGAGACCCAGTACTTC. The V call is TRBV4-1, the J call TRBJ2-5; the D gene is possibly TRBD1 (6 bases). Germline CDR1 and CDR2: MGHRA and YSYEKL. The V end was cut by 2 bases, the J end by 5 bases, with 15 bases between. The CDR3 runs 15 residues.

This chain connects TRBV30 to TRBJ1-1; unclear D gene. The V gene lost 3 bases and the J gene lost 5 bases, with 13 bases spanning the gap. This CDR3 comprises 13 residues. Germline V gene data show CDR1 as GTSNPN and CDR2 as SVGIG (reference sequence). The CDR3 here is CAWSFGVGTEAFF. CDR3 coding DNA: TGTGCCTGGAGCTTCGGGGTCGGGACTGAAGCTTTCTTT.

The chain couples TRBV7-2 to TRBJ1-1, with 7 nucleotides matching TRBD1. V gave up 2 bases and J gave up 5 bases; unmatched junction bases: 14. This CDR3 is built from 17 residues. Per the germline V gene, CDR1 is SGHTA and CDR2 is FQGNSA. The CDR3 nucleotides are TGTGCCAGCAGCTTAAACCCGCCTCTCAGGGGGGGAACTGAAGCTTTCTTT. It is translated as CASSLNPPLRGGTEAFF.

V and J are TRBV11-3 and TRBJ2-7; D not resolved. V lost 5 bases and J 0 bases, leaving 11 bases between the germline ends. The CDR3 is 14 amino acids. Germline-derived CDR1 and CDR2 are SGHNT and YENEEA. The CDR3 protein is CASSPRLGSYEQYF. In DNA form, the CDR3 reads TGTGCCAGCAGCCCGAGGCTGGGCTCCTACGAGCAGTACTTC.

The chain employs TRBV19 and TRBJ1-4; D uncertain. The germline V gene encodes CDR1 LNHDA and CDR2 SQIVND (reference sequence). This CDR3 has 15 amino acids. V was clipped by 1 base and J by 5 bases, with 11 bases between them. CDR3 DNA: TGTGCCAGTAGTATAGGGCCAGGCCCCAATGAAAAACTGTTTTTT. Translated, it gives CASSIGPGPNEKLFF.